This T cell receptor beta chain was documented in a study of CD8+CD57+ T cells in acquired aplastic anemia. Study in general: Roughly 3.2 ug was the average amount of DNA from sorted CD4+ and CD8+ cells.

For CDR3 and TCR beta VDJ profiling, genomic DNA was the template used. TCRdb ran MiXCR on the reads and lists one entry per CDR3 protein. Of hundreds of thousands of distinct CDR3 sequences listed, about 44% are singletons. With 4 bases clipped from V and 2 bases from J, the junction kept 11 bases outside the gene matches. The length of the CDR3 is 16 residues. Per germline, CDR1 SGHKS and CDR2 YYEKEE (reference sequence). Study outcomes and limitations: Patients and controls turned out to have 25 to 30 CD8+ CDR3 sequences in common.

Patients included in sequencing had previously demonstrated CD8+CD57+ cell expansion by flow cytometry. Severe acquired aplastic anemia was present in every patient. Among the patients, none had received any therapy at the time of blood sampling. This clonotype was seen at least ten times. Antigen specificity is unknown. The genes are TRBV5-5 and TRBJ1-2; 7 bases fit TRBD1. This receptor was identified in a human donor with aplastic anemia. Sample: sorted CD4+, CD8+, or CD8+CD57+ T cells (not recorded which) from PBMCs. The CDR3 nucleotides are TGTGCCAGCAGCCTCACCGACAGGGTCAAAAACTATGGCTACACCTTC. Translated, it gives CASSLTDRVKNYGYTF. Complete variable domain (other parts from reference TRBV5-5 and TRBJ1-2): DAGVTQSPTHLIKTRGQQVTLRCSPISGHKSVSWYQQVLGQGPQFIFQYYEKEERGRGNFPDRFSARQFPNYSSELNVNALLLGDSALYLCASSLTDRVKNYGYTFGSGTRLTVV.